This T cell receptor beta chain was retrieved from a study of blood T cell repertoires in COVID-19 (dated by TCRdb to the early 2020s). As for the study more broadly: The collaborator samples originated in the United States, Italy and Spain and spanned the acute and convalescent phases of COVID-19. The prospective study material was composed of cDNA or gDNA derived from T cells, B-cell-depleted T cells, or PBMCs. Subjects who had been exposed to COVID-19, were actively infected with it, or had recovered from it provided the deeply sampled blood TCRbeta repertoires that made up the dataset. The repertoires were made available in a free public database intended to serve as a resource for research on the immune response to SARS-CoV-2. Samples came from the ongoing ImmuneRACE study (first 160 participants) plus 1,254 subjects from 6 global collaborators. The sample metadata nearly always contained a de-identified subject ID, COVID-19 status, age in years and sex. HLA class I and class II types, where available, came from metadata supplied by the sample provider rather than from assay-based typing.

TCRbeta CDR3 regions were amplified from genomic DNA by means of the immunoSEQ Assay, a bias-controlled multiplex PCR. Concerning the study's data processing: Nucleated cell counts per sample were estimated from amplification of reference gene primers within the assay. Sequence reads were collapsed and filtered to measure the absolute abundance of every unique TCRbeta CDR3 rearrangement. For each sample, productive Simpson clonality was calculated as the square root of Simpson's diversity index over productive rearrangements. The clones in this table, taken by TCRdb from immuneACCESS, are in-frame only. Not every clone is retained; where verified, under half of the shortfall comes from an unresolved V gene, and the cause of the rest is unknown. The V and J calls and clone size were taken over from that table, and D and trimming were inferred from the DNA. This sample holds about 210,000 clones; 84% were observed only once. The biggest ten clones account for over 6% of the sample.

Points the paper makes about the study in general: Clinical and demographic metadata were provided uncurated, with the amount varying by source and participant.

One collaborating source in Seattle enrolled patients during active infection and followed them longitudinally through the course of disease. Collaborating institutions collected whole blood in K2EDTA tubes following their own protocols. For TCRbeta analysis, collaborators shipped samples as frozen whole blood, isolated PBMCs, or DNA extracted from either of those sample types. Ten or more counts support this clone. It lacks a known antigen. No much larger clonotype is one base removed from it; base qualities were not supplied. V and J lose 1 base and 3 bases, and a span of 10 bases separates them. The CDR1 and CDR2 encoded by the germline V gene are SGHAT and FQNNGV. From the cysteine through the phenylalanine, the CDR3 covers 14 amino acids. Just the 42-base CDR3 DNA is kept, in frame starting at base 1.

Recombination linked TRBV11-2 to TRBJ2-7; there is no confident call for the D gene. The receptor comes from a woman older than 75 with COVID-19, enrolled during active disease. The material sequenced was peripheral blood. The CDR3 region has the sequence CASSLGSKDYEQYF. The DNA reads as follows: TGTGCCAGCAGCTTAGGTAGTAAAGACTACGAGCAGTACTTC.